These 30 T cell receptor beta chains were sequenced from one sample in a study of glioma-infiltrating T cells. The iRepertoire nested amplicon-rescue multiplex PCR amplified TCR alpha and beta CDR3s from RNA. TCRdb itself ran the multiplex PCR reads through MiXCR, one entry per CDR3 protein. In the table there are a few hundred thousand distinct CDR3 sequences, 41% of which are singletons. The sequenced sample consisted of glioma tissue, nonneoplastic brain tissue, or PBMCs (not recorded which). These receptor sequences come from a human donor with low-grade glioma or glioblastoma, undergoing nonglioma brain surgery, or in good health (not recorded which).

In its sample, this clonotype was seen a few times. The rearrangement uses TRBV7-2 and TRBJ2-3, with TRBD1 matching 7 bases. Per the germline V gene, CDR1 is SGHTA and CDR2 is FQGNSA. The CDR3 has 15 amino acids. The J segment lost 0 bases and the V segment lost 5 bases, leaving 5 bases of the junction unmatched. The DNA of the CDR3 is TGTGCCAGCAGCCCGGACAGGTCTAGCACAGATACGCAGTATTTT. It translates to CASSPDRSSTDTQYF. The full variable domain, completed using reference TRBV7-2 and TRBJ2-3, is GAGVSQSPSNKVTEKGKDVELRCDPISGHTALYWYRQSLGQGLEFLIYFQGNSAPDKSGLPSDRFSAERTGGSVSTLTIQRTQQEDSAVYLCASSPDRSSTDTQYFGPGTRLTVL.

Regarding this clonotype: This may be a read error: a much more frequent sequence differs by one nucleotide. Given the absence of the conserved phenylalanine or tryptophan at the CDR3 end, a read error is likely. The chain joins TRBV6-1 to TRBJ1-3, with D perhaps TRBD1 (5 bases). The V and J ends lost 7 bases and 0 bases respectively, with 13 bases between them. The CDR3 is 15 residues long. The germline V gene encodes CDR1 MNHNS and CDR2 SASEGT. CDR3 residues: CASTSTGVSGNTIYL. In nucleotides, the CDR3 is TGTGCCAGCACTTCTACAGGAGTCTCTGGAAACACCATATATCTT.

A note on this clonotype: Just one base apart from a much larger clone, this may be a read error. The chain joins TRBV12-3 or TRBV12-4 to TRBJ2-3; 9 bases are a match to TRBD1. This CDR3 has 17 amino acids. Trimming at V came to 10 bases and at J to 4 bases, leaving 18 bases not matched to a gene. The CDR3 region has the DNA TGTGCCAACAGCCGTCTTGGGGGGACAGGGTTCCCAGATACGCAGTATTTT. Amino acids: CANSRLGGTGFPDTQYF.

This clonotype was seen a handful of times. The V call is TRBV19, the J call TRBJ1-1; D possibly corresponds to TRBD1 (5 bases). The V end was cut by 9 bases, the J end by 5 bases, with 22 bases between. The CDR3 has 15 amino acids. The germline CDR1 and CDR2 sequences are LNHDA and SQIVND (reference sequence). CDR3 region: CASAPPGRDGTEAFF. DNA of the CDR3: TGTGCCAGCGCGCCCCCCGGCAGGGATGGTACTGAAGCTTTCTTT. Variable domain in full (rest from reference TRBV19 and TRBJ1-1): DGGITQSPKYLFRKEGQNVTLSCEQNLNHDAMYWYRQDPGQGLRLIYYSQIVNDFQKGDIAEGYSVSREKKESFPLTVTSAQKNPTAFYLCASAPPGRDGTEAFFGQGTRLTVV.

This rearrangement joins TRBV28 to TRBJ2-1; no firm D call. The CDR3 has 12 amino acids. Germline assignment: CDR1 MDHEN and CDR2 SYDVKM. Deletions cut 2 bases from V and 13 bases from J, with 12 bases between. In DNA, the CDR3 is TGTGCCAGCAGTTTAGGGGTGGTGGTACAGTTCTTC. It specifies CASSLGVVVQFF.

This clonotype was detected only once. The chain recombines TRBV27 with TRBJ1-3; D is undetermined. Germline V lookup: CDR1 MNHEY, CDR2 SMNVEV (reference sequence). The CDR3 covers 12 residues. The germline V and J ends were trimmed by 5 bases and 4 bases, with 6 bases remaining between them. CDR3: CASSRGGNTIYF. CDR3 DNA: TGTGCCAGCAGTAGAGGGGGAAACACCATATATTTT.

The gene calls are TRBV12-3 or TRBV12-4 and TRBJ1-4; no definite D call. V was clipped by 4 bases and J by 0 bases, with 3 bases between them. The CDR3 is 13 residues long. This chain's CDR3 is CASSWATNEKLFF. CDR3 DNA sequence: TGTGCCAGCAGTTGGGCAACTAATGAAAAACTGTTTTTT.

This clonotype came up a few times. This chain uses TRBV27 with TRBJ2-2, with D tentatively TRBD2 (6 bases). Germline V CDR1 and CDR2: MNHEY, SMNVEV (reference sequence). V dropped 1 base and J dropped 0 bases, with 18 bases sitting between them. This CDR3 has 19 amino acids. CDR3 loop: CASSLLGRQAGTNTGELFF. The CDR3 coding sequence is TGTGCCAGCAGTTTATTAGGGAGGCAGGCTGGCACGAACACCGGGGAGCTGTTTTTT.

Worth noting for this clonotype: This clone may be a read error of a much larger clone one base away. V and J are TRBV4-1 and TRBJ2-7, with D possibly matching TRBD2 (5 bases). Germline-derived CDR1 and CDR2 are MGHRA and YSYEKL. Trimming stripped 5 bases from V and 3 bases from J, with 11 bases between. The CDR3 is 13 residues long. The CDR3 DNA follows: TGCGCCAGCAGCTCCTCCCGGGGCTACGAGCAGTACTTC. Amino acids: CASSSSRGYEQYF.

To note about this clonotype: A much larger clone differs by one base, so this may be a read error. The chain carries TRBV28 and TRBJ1-4; TRBD1 is a possible D gene (6 bases). CDR1 and CDR2 from the germline V gene are MDHEN and SYDVKM. V dropped 1 base and J dropped 1 base, with 10 bases sitting between them. The CDR3 length is 16 residues. The CDR3 sequence is CASSLSGGQTNEKLFF. CDR3 in DNA: TGTGCCAGCAGTTTATCCGGGGGACAAACTAATGAAAAACTGTTTTTT.

This clonotype appeared once. An end of the junction does not agree with germline; a read error may underlie this. V is TRBV28 and J is TRBJ2-7; D not resolved. The germline gives CDR1 MDHEN, CDR2 SYDVKM. The CDR3 is 13 residues long. The CDR3 nucleotides are TGTGCCAGCAGGCAAGGTTGGAACTACAAGCAGTACTTC. Protein product: CASRQGWNYKQYF.

This clonotype is a singleton in its sample. V is TRBV19 and J is TRBJ1-1; unclear D gene. V was shortened by 3 bases and J by 1 base, with 6 bases between the two germline ends. CDR1 is LNHDA and CDR2 is SQIVND in the germline V gene (reference sequence). The CDR3 extends over 13 amino acids. The DNA of the CDR3 is TGTGCCAGTAGTATGGGCGGGAACACTGAAGCTTTCTTT. Protein: CASSMGGNTEAFF. Drawing the rest from reference TRBV19 and TRBJ1-1, the complete variable domain is DGGITQSPKYLFRKEGQNVTLSCEQNLNHDAMYWYRQDPGQGLRLIYYSQIVNDFQKGDIAEGYSVSREKKESFPLTVTSAQKNPTAFYLCASSMGGNTEAFFGQGTRLTVV.

As for this clonotype: At one boundary the junction diverges from the germline segment, which might be a read error. This chain uses TRBV27 with TRBJ2-7; weak D call: TRBD1 (6 bases). This CDR3 spans 14 amino acids. Germline V lookup: CDR1 MNHEY, CDR2 SMNVEV (reference sequence). In DNA, the CDR3 is TGTGCCAGCACCCAACAGGGCAGTAGTTCACCCCTCCACTTC. Translation: CASTQQGSSSPLHF.

Comment on this clonotype: A clone one base away is much larger, so this may be a read error. The CDR3 end shows no conserved phenylalanine or tryptophan, and so a read error is likely. This chain uses TRBV27 with TRBJ2-1; 10 positions match TRBD1. CDR3 length: 14 amino acids. With V trimmed by 7 bases and J by 7 bases, 7 bases remained unmatched. Germline lookup yields CDR1 MNHEY and CDR2 SMNVEV (reference sequence). The CDR3 DNA reads as TGTGCCAGCAAGCGGGACAGGGGAGGGAATGAGCAGTTCCTC. Translated: CASKRDRGGNEQFL.

There are a few counts of this clonotype. The chain carries TRBV4-1 and TRBJ2-7; tentatively, D is TRBD2 (6 bases). With 4 bases removed from V and 3 bases from J, the gap between germline ends came to 16 bases. Germline V CDR1 and CDR2: MGHRA, YSYEKL. The length of the CDR3 is 15 residues. The CDR3 loop is CASSLARGTDYEQYF. CDR3 sequence (DNA): TGCGCCAGCAGCCTAGCACGGGGGACCGACTACGAGCAGTACTTC.

This clonotype was observed at least ten times. The chain is built from TRBV27 and TRBJ2-1; D unclear. This CDR3 is 15 amino acids long. Germline CDR1 and CDR2: MNHEY and SMNVEV (reference sequence). The V end was cut by 7 bases, the J end by 0 bases, with 13 bases between. The CDR3 DNA sequence: TGTGCCAGCAAATCCCTTCCCAGCTCCTACAATGAGCAGTTCTTC. This codes for CASKSLPSSYNEQFF.

The gene calls are TRBV6-1 and TRBJ1-2; TRBD1 matches 7 bases. V shed 5 bases and J 9 bases; nucleotides not matched to a gene: 18. Germline V gene sequence: CDR1 MNHNS, CDR2 SASEGT. This CDR3 has 16 amino acids. CDR3: CASSRDSQRRWLSYTF. DNA of the CDR3: TGTGCCAGCAGTAGGGACAGCCAACGCCGATGGCTTAGCTACACCTTC.

A remark on this clonotype: A clone one base away is much larger, so this may be a read error. The gene calls are TRBV6-1 and TRBJ1-2; TRBD1 aligns across 8 bases. With V trimmed by 11 bases and J by 8 bases, 10 bases remained unmatched. The CDR3 loop spans 12 amino acids. Per germline, CDR1 MNHNS and CDR2 SASEGT. The CDR3 bases are TGTGCCGGCATGCAGGGGGCGCTGGGCTACACCTTC. Its translation is CAGMQGALGYTF.

At least ten counts were recorded for this clonotype. This chain uses TRBV25-1 with TRBJ1-1, with 9 bases that match TRBD1. The CDR3 covers 19 residues. V dropped 6 bases and J dropped 0; count of bases not matched to a gene: 17. Germline V gene data show CDR1 as MGHDK and CDR2 as SYGVNS. In nucleotides, the CDR3 is TGTGCCAGCAGCCCTCCCCCGGGACAGGGAAAGGGGTTGAACACTGAAGCTTTCTTT. Protein sequence: CASSPPPGQGKGLNTEAFF.

Points on this clonotype: Being one base from a much bigger clone, this may be a read error. The chain joins TRBV27 to TRBJ2-3; 8 bases map to TRBD2. The CDR3 contains 14 residues. With V trimmed by 2 bases and J by 9 bases, 7 bases remained unmatched. CDR1 is MNHEY and CDR2 is SMNVEV in the germline V gene (reference sequence). The CDR3 DNA reads TGTGCCAGCAGTTTAGCACTAGCGGACGACACGCAGTATTTT. Protein: CASSLALADDTQYF.

This clonotype came up a few times. The chain couples TRBV7-9 to TRBJ2-7, with TRBD2 identical over 9 bases. J gave up 2 bases and V 4 bases, and 6 bases lay outside the gene matches. The CDR3 is made up of 15 amino acids. Looked up from germline, CDR1 is SEHNR and CDR2 is FQNEAQ (reference sequence). The chain's CDR3 is CASSSLRGRAYEQYF. The CDR3 DNA reads as TGTGCCAGCAGCTCGCTACGCGGGAGGGCCTACGAGCAGTACTTC.

This clonotype was observed a few times. A much larger clone differs from this one at a single base, so this may be a read error. The chain is built from TRBV6-1 and TRBJ1-5, with TRBD1 matching 7 bases. The CDR3 spans 14 residues. CDR1 is MNHNS and CDR2 is SASEGT in the germline V gene. The CDR3 DNA reads TGTGCCGGCAGACCGGACAGGAGAAATCAGCCCCAGCATTTT. It is translated as CAGRPDRRNQPQHF.

A few counts support this clonotype. The CDR3 bases are TGTGCCAGCAGCTTAGGAGCTGGGACGAACACTGAAGCTTTCTTT. Its protein is CASSLGAGTNTEAFF. The chain employs TRBV7-2 and TRBJ1-1; D is possibly TRBD1 (5 bases). V gave up 1 base and J gave up 1 base, with 10 bases separating them. CDR3 length equals 15 residues. CDR1 and CDR2 from the germline V gene are SGHTA and FQGNSA.

This clonotype was detected only a few times. This chain uses TRBV7-9 with TRBJ1-1, with TRBD1 as a possible D gene (6 bases). Germline V CDR1 and CDR2: SEHNR, FQNEAQ (reference sequence). This CDR3 spans 15 amino acids. V lost 2 bases and J lost 2, with 12 bases in between. CDR3: CASSLLGGSNTEAFF. In DNA, the CDR3 is TGTGCCAGCAGCTTACTCGGGGGCTCCAACACTGAAGCTTTCTTT.

Concerning this clonotype itself: This may be a read error: a much more frequent sequence differs by one nucleotide. The CDR3 carries no conserved terminal phenylalanine or tryptophan, so it likely arises from a read error. Because the CDR3's place on the DNA is in doubt, the DNA is left out and the CDR3 is given as listed by TCRdb. The rearrangement uses TRBV27 and TRBJ2-7. CDR1 is MNHEY, CDR2 SMNVEV, per germline (reference sequence). Both ends counted, the CDR3 spans 11 residues. The chain's CDR3 is CASSLSTRLYL.

With respect to this clonotype: Mismatch with germline at one junction end may stem from a read error. This rearrangement joins TRBV24-1 to TRBJ2-5; 8 nucleotides align to TRBD1. Germline CDR1 and CDR2: KGHDR and SFDVKD. This CDR3 comprises 16 residues. As DNA, the CDR3 is TGTGCCACCAGTGATTTGACTCAGGGGGCTCAGGAGACCCATTACTTC. This translates into CATSDLTQGAQETHYF.

This clonotype was counted between two and nine times. V gene TRBV4-3 combines with J gene TRBJ2-7; 8 bases are shared with TRBD1. The CDR3 spans 16 residues. Germline trimming cut 1 base from V and 4 bases from J; bases unmatched to any gene: 9. CDR1 is LGHNA, CDR2 YSLEER, per germline. CDR3 in amino acids: CASSQGTGQVTYEQYF. In DNA form, the CDR3 reads TGCGCCAGCAGCCAAGGCACGGGACAGGTCACATACGAGCAGTACTTC.

The CDR3 is CASSLAPGGGADTQYF. The CDR3 DNA follows: TGTGCCAGCAGCTTAGCTCCAGGGGGTGGAGCAGATACGCAGTATTTT. The rearrangement joins TRBV7-6 to TRBJ2-3; 7 bases align to TRBD1. CDR3 size: 16 residues. V trimming: 0 bases; J trimming: 4 bases; junction bases outside the gene matches: 7. In germline, CDR1 is SGHVS, CDR2 FNYEAQ.

The chain has TRBV18 and TRBJ2-3; D is uncertain. The CDR3 has 14 residues. Germline V gene sequence: CDR1 KGHSH, CDR2 LQKENI. V was trimmed by 3 bases and J by 4 bases, leaving 11 bases between them. CDR3: CASSPTQTPDTQYF. The CDR3 DNA reads TGTGCCAGCTCACCGACCCAAACCCCAGATACGCAGTATTTT.

The chain couples TRBV28 to TRBJ2-3, with D unclear. CDR3 length equals 15 residues. CDR1 and CDR2 (germline): MDHEN, SYDVKM. The germline V and J ends were trimmed by 4 bases and 2 bases, with 13 bases remaining between them. The CDR3 nucleotides are TGTGCCAGCAGTTCCACCCTGCCCCTCACAGATACGCAGTATTTT. Protein sequence: CASSSTLPLTDTQYF.